This is a list of T cell receptor beta chains from one sample in a study of T cell responses to AZD1222 COVID-19 vaccine. Generated by immunoSEQ multiplex PCR, the TCRdb table keeps only in-frame clones and is missing some. The table has fewer than 70,000 clones, about 80% seen once. Material: peripheral blood, obtained 28 days after the second AZD1222 dose. These receptors were obtained from an adult who received the AZD1222 COVID-19 vaccine. CDR3s include the opening cysteine and the closing phenylalanine or tryptophan. D genes are given only for firm matches. A clone size is listed for some rows: how often the clone was seen (once, few, many), or a class if it is expanded.

d_gene	v_gene	j_gene	abundance	CDR3aa	CDR3nt
TRBD1	TRBV14	TRBJ1-4	-	CASSPAQGAGEKLFF	TGTGCCAGCAGCCCGGCTCAGGGGGCCGGGGAAAAACTGTTTTTT
-	TRBV4-2	TRBJ2-7	-	CASSQDLPREQYF	TGTGCCAGCAGCCAAGATCTCCCCCGTGAGCAGTACTTC
-	TRBV27	TRBJ1-5	-	CASSPQPRRTAYSNQPQHF	TGTGCCAGCAGTCCGCAGCCAAGAAGGACAGCTTATAGCAATCAGCCCCAGCATTTT
TRBD1	TRBV2	TRBJ2-7	-	CASRGTGEGEQYF	TGTGCCAGCAGGGGGACAGGGGAGGGAGAGCAGTACTTC
TRBD2	TRBV6-4	TRBJ2-1	-	CASSPTSGGAYEQFF	TGTGCCAGCAGCCCCACTAGCGGGGGGGCTTATGAGCAGTTCTTC
-	TRBV27	TRBJ2-3	-	CASRNAGRADTQYF	TGTGCCAGCAGGAATGCGGGTAGGGCAGATACGCAGTATTTT
TRBD2	TRBV6-1	TRBJ2-5	-	CASSELAGGIQETQYF	TGTGCCAGCAGTGAATTAGCGGGGGGTATCCAAGAGACCCAGTACTTC
-	TRBV14	TRBJ1-1	few	CASSPALAAEAFF	TGTGCCAGCAGCCCGGCACTAGCCGCTGAAGCTTTCTTT
-	TRBV6-5	TRBJ2-1	-	CASSQGGTAYNEQFF	TGTGCCAGCAGTCAGGGGGGGACCGCCTACAATGAGCAGTTCTTC
-	TRBV7-9	TRBJ1-5	-	CASSYYTGFDQPQHF	TGTGCCAGCAGCTACTACACAGGGTTCGATCAGCCCCAGCATTTT
-	TRBV18	TRBJ2-3	-	CASCRGPIDTQYF	TGTGCCAGCTGTAGGGGCCCCATAGATACGCAGTATTTT
-	TRBV4-1	TRBJ1-5	-	CASSQGESARELAQPQHF	TGCGCCAGCAGCCAAGGCGAGTCGGCTCGGGAGCTTGCTCAGCCCCAGCATTTT
-	TRBV7-2	TRBJ2-3	-	CASRALQAGTKSIDTQYF	TGTGCCAGCAGAGCCCTCCAGGCAGGGACCAAATCGATAGATACGCAGTATTTT
-	TRBV7-3	TRBJ2-1	-	CASSLGTEGEQFF	TGTGCCAGCAGCTTAGGGACTGAAGGTGAGCAGTTCTTC
-	TRBV5-5	TRBJ1-1	-	CASSATGLYNTEAFF	TGTGCCAGCAGCGCAACGGGCCTATACAACACTGAAGCTTTCTTT
TRBD1	TRBV7-9	TRBJ1-1	-	CASSLARQGQNTEAFF	TGTGCCAGCAGCTTAGCGAGACAGGGGCAGAACACTGAAGCTTTCTTT
-	TRBV2	TRBJ1-2	-	CASSIERDGYTF	TGTGCCAGCAGTATCGAGAGGGATGGCTACACCTTC
-	TRBV4-3	TRBJ2-3	-	CASSQDSGPPADTQYF	TGCGCCAGCAGCCAAGATTCAGGGCCGCCTGCAGATACGCAGTATTTT
TRBD1	TRBV30	TRBJ2-5	once	CAWRSPGTVLQTQYF	TGTGCCTGGAGATCTCCCGGGACAGTCCTTCAGACCCAGTACTTC
-	TRBV5-5	TRBJ1-2	once	CASSKFQRDNANYGYTF	TGTGCCAGCAGCAAATTTCAAAGGGACAACGCTAACTATGGCTACACCTTC
-	TRBV14	TRBJ2-2	-	CASSLLLGTNTGELFF	TGTGCCAGCAGCCTCCTGTTGGGGACGAACACCGGGGAGCTGTTTTTT
-	TRBV5-1	TRBJ1-1	once	CASSLDSSSTEAFF	TGCGCCAGCAGCTTGGACAGCAGCAGCACTGAAGCTTTCTTT
TRBD1	TRBV24-1	TRBJ1-2	-	CATSTGGYGYTF	TGTGCCACCAGCACAGGGGGGTACGGCTACACCTTC
-	TRBV7-3	TRBJ2-3	-	CASSLHPHGVVDTQYF	TGTGCCAGCAGCTTACACCCTCACGGGGTGGTCGATACGCAGTATTTT
-	TRBV19	TRBJ1-5	-	CASSIVGIGQPQHF	TGTGCCAGTAGTATAGTAGGGATCGGACAGCCCCAGCATTTT
TRBD1	TRBV30	TRBJ1-3	few	CAWGQGAISGNTIYF	TGTGCCTGGGGACAGGGGGCCATCTCTGGAAACACCATATATTTT
-	TRBV5-8	TRBJ2-2	-	CASSLKRTGNTGELFF	TGTGCCAGCAGCTTGAAAAGGACCGGGAACACCGGGGAGCTGTTTTTT
TRBD1	TRBV28	TRBJ2-4	-	CASMGTGLNIQYF	TGTGCCAGCATGGGGACAGGACTGAACATTCAGTACTTC
TRBD1	TRBV6-2/TRBV6-3	TRBJ2-3	-	CASSPGQGVTDTQYF	TGTGCCAGCAGCCCTGGACAGGGGGTCACAGATACGCAGTATTTT
-	TRBV6-5	TRBJ1-2	-	CASSSWDTLSDYGYTF	TGTGCCAGCAGTTCGTGGGACACCCTCTCAGACTATGGCTACACCTTC
TRBD1	TRBV11-2	TRBJ2-5	few	CASSLGQGDRETQYF	TGTGCCAGCAGCCTCGGACAGGGGGACCGGGAGACCCAGTACTTC
TRBD1	TRBV19	TRBJ2-7	-	CASSRGTDYYEQYF	TGTGCCAGTAGTAGAGGGACAGACTATTACGAGCAGTACTTC
TRBD1	TRBV30	TRBJ1-6	-	CAWGPQGESPLHF	TGTGCCTGGGGACCTCAGGGGGAATCACCCCTCCACTTT
-	TRBV4-1	TRBJ1-2	-	CASSQEASHNYGYTF	TGCGCCAGCAGCCAAGAGGCGTCTCATAACTATGGCTACACCTTC
TRBD2	TRBV5-4	TRBJ2-1	few	CASSSRLAGGYEQFF	TGTGCCAGCAGCTCCAGACTAGCGGGGGGGTATGAGCAGTTCTTC
-	TRBV14	TRBJ1-2	-	CASSQEYRLSIYGYTF	TGTGCCAGCAGCCAAGAATACAGACTCTCAATCTATGGCTACACCTTC
-	TRBV4-1	TRBJ1-4	few	CASSQGVQGGEKLFF	TGCGCCAGCAGCCAAGGGGTCCAGGGCGGCGAAAAACTGTTTTTT
TRBD2	TRBV3-1/TRBV3-2	TRBJ2-3	-	CASSQGRSRRLANTQYF	TGTGCCAGCAGCCAAGGAAGATCGAGAAGACTAGCTAATACGCAGTATTTT
-	TRBV9	TRBJ2-2	-	CASSVGPPGNTGELFF	TGTGCCAGCAGCGTAGGCCCGCCGGGTAACACCGGGGAGCTGTTTTTT
TRBD1	TRBV9	TRBJ1-1	few	CASSVGQGRFEAFF	TGTGCCAGCAGCGTCGGACAGGGGAGGTTTGAAGCTTTCTTT
-	TRBV10-3	TRBJ1-1	-	CAISERKSNTEAFF	TGTGCCATCAGTGAAAGGAAATCGAACACTGAAGCTTTCTTT
-	TRBV6-5	TRBJ1-1	-	CASRPNRVMNTEAFF	TGTGCCAGCAGGCCAAACAGGGTTATGAACACTGAAGCTTTCTTT
-	TRBV5-1	TRBJ1-2	-	CASSLDRNSGGYTF	TGCGCCAGCAGCTTAGACAGGAATAGTGGAGGCTACACCTTC
-	TRBV19	TRBJ2-2	-	CASSIFGQGMPTGELFF	TGTGCCAGTAGTATATTTGGGCAGGGGATGCCCACCGGGGAGCTGTTTTTT
TRBD1	TRBV6-2/TRBV6-3	TRBJ2-7	-	CASSYDRGVYEQYF	TGTGCCAGCAGTTACGACAGGGGGGTTTACGAGCAGTACTTC
TRBD1	TRBV6-1	TRBJ1-1	-	CASSEGQGVTEAFF	TGTGCCAGCAGTGAGGGACAGGGAGTCACTGAAGCTTTCTTT
TRBD1	TRBV5-6	TRBJ2-7	-	CASSLEEDRGPSF	TGTGCCAGCAGCTTGGAGGAAGACAGGGGGCCGAGCTTC
-	TRBV2	TRBJ1-4	-	CASSEARMVNEKLFF	TGTGCCAGCAGTGAAGCGCGGATGGTTAATGAAAAACTGTTTTTT
-	TRBV7-8	TRBJ2-1	once	CASSQPTPGHYNEQFF	TGTGCCAGCAGCCAACCCACTCCCGGGCACTACAATGAGCAGTTCTTC
TRBD2	TRBV7-8	TRBJ2-7	-	CASSFGGGGPSYEQYF	TGTGCCAGCAGCTTCGGGGGGGGCGGTCCATCCTACGAGCAGTACTTC
-	TRBV30	TRBJ1-5	few	CAWSVGGFHQPQHF	TGTGCCTGGAGTGTGGGGGGATTTCATCAGCCCCAGCATTTT
-	TRBV10-1	TRBJ2-3	-	CASSEGTSTDTQYF	TGCGCCAGCAGTGAGGGGACTAGCACAGATACGCAGTATTTT
TRBD1	TRBV6-5	TRBJ1-5	-	CASSYAGQNQPQHF	TGTGCCAGCAGTTATGCGGGACAGAATCAGCCCCAGCATTTT
-	TRBV18	TRBJ1-3	-	CASSPLGMSGNTIYF	TGTGCCAGCTCACCACTCGGGATGTCTGGAAACACCATATATTTT
-	TRBV28	TRBJ2-7	once	CASSLFPDEQYF	TGTGCCAGCAGTTTATTTCCCGACGAGCAGTACTTC
TRBD2	TRBV5-1	TRBJ2-3	-	CASSLESPGGTDTQYF	TGCGCCAGCAGCTTGGAGTCACCCGGGGGGACAGATACGCAGTATTTT
-	TRBV7-7	TRBJ2-5	-	CASSPQTRETQYF	TGTGCTAGCAGCCCCCAAACGAGGGAGACCCAGTACTTC
TRBD1	TRBV11-3	TRBJ1-5	-	CASSLWTGNQPQHF	TGTGCCAGCAGCTTATGGACAGGGAATCAGCCCCAGCATTTT
-	TRBV5-1	TRBJ1-5	once	CASSLEGTQPQHF	TGCGCCAGCAGCTTGGAAGGAACCCAGCCCCAGCATTTT